Sequencing of this T cell receptor (beta chain) was carried out in a study of blood T cells in healthy people across ages. Study in general: The template switching approach captured approximately one barcoded beta molecule for every two T cells. Points from the study as a whole: Diversity estimated from one million T cells was considered an underestimate.

V lost 11 bases, J lost 0 bases, and 3 bases stayed unmatched. This CDR3 has 14 residues. CDR1 is ENHRY and CDR2 is SYGVKD in the germline V gene. Sample-barcoded 5' priming and a J-beta primer mix drove a second PCR of about 6 to 11 cycles. TCRdb fed the 5' RACE reads into MiXCR, producing one record per CDR3 protein. The sample records some 640,000 distinct CDR3 sequences, 25% to 30% being singletons. At least ten counts were recorded for this clonotype. No antigen is known for it. This receptor was obtained from a woman over 75 in good health. Sequencing was performed on blood. V and J are TRBV10-3 and TRBJ2-1; 11 bases fit TRBD2. This chain's CDR3 is CAATSGGSYNEQFF. In DNA form, the CDR3 reads TGTGCCGCAACTAGCGGGGGCTCCTACAATGAGCAGTTCTTC.